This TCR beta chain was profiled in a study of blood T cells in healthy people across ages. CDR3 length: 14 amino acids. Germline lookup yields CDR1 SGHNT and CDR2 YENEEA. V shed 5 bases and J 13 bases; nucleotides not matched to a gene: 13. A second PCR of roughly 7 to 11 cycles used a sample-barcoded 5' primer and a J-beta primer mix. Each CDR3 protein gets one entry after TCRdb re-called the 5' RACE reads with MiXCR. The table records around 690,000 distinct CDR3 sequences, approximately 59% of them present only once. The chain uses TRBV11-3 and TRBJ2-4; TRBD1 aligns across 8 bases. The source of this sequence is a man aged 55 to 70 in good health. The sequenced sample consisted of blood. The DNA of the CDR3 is TGTGCCAGCAGCGGCGACAGGGGAACGAGTGAGCAGTACTTC. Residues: CASSGDRGTSEQYF.